The rows below give T cell receptor beta chains drawn from one sample of a study of OX40 agonist ivuxolimab in advanced cancers. Only in-frame clones appear in the TCRdb table, and some are missing; sequencing was by immunoSEQ multiplex PCR. The sample includes 74,000 or so clones, more than 75% seen only once; the top ten take roughly 2%. The sequences come from CD4+ or CD8+ T cells sorted from blood, collected in a trial of the OX40 agonist ivuxolimab. These receptors were taken from an adult with an advanced solid tumor such as melanoma, head and neck, liver or kidney cancer. Each CDR3 is given with its conserved first and last residue. D genes are given only for firm matches. The size field is filled for only some rows; it gives once, few, many or a size class.

-	TRBJ1-4	TRBD1	TRBV4-1	TGCGCCAGCAGCGACAGGGGGCGTAGTGAAAAACTGTTTTTT	CASSDRGRSEKLFF
few	TRBJ2-2	-	TRBV6-1	TGTGCCAGCAGTGAATTGGCCGGGAACACCGGGGAGCTGTTTTTT	CASSELAGNTGELFF
few	TRBJ1-5	TRBD1	TRBV5-8	TGTGCCAGCAGCGAATGGACAGGGCGTAGGGATCAGCCCCAGCATTTT	CASSEWTGRRDQPQHF
-	TRBJ2-3	-	TRBV28	TGTGCCAGCAGTCCCCGACCCACAGATACGCAGTATTTT	CASSPRPTDTQYF
-	TRBJ2-5	-	TRBV6-6	TGTGCCAGCAGTTCCCAGTTTGCGGGCCAAGAGACCCAGTACTTC	CASSSQFAGQETQYF
-	TRBJ2-7	-	TRBV5-8	TGTGCCAGCAGCCTGGGGGGCCTCTCCTACGAGCAGTACTTC	CASSLGGLSYEQYF
-	TRBJ1-1	-	TRBV10-3	TGTGCCAGCCTACCATCAAGTGAGACTGAAGCTTTCTTT	CASLPSSETEAFF
-	TRBJ1-2	TRBD1	TRBV5-1	TGCGCCAGCAGCCCAGGACAGGGGGTTGGTGGCTACACCTTC	CASSPGQGVGGYTF
few	TRBJ1-2	TRBD1	TRBV30	TGTGCCTGGAGTGACAAGGGACAGGGGTTTTTCGCCTATGGCTACACCTTC	CAWSDKGQGFFAYGYTF
-	TRBJ2-1	-	TRBV4-1	TGCGCCAGCAGCCAAACTAGAGGCGGGTATGAGCAGTTCTTC	CASSQTRGGYEQFF
-	TRBJ1-1	-	TRBV19	TGTGCCAGTAGTATGGGGAGGGACACTGAAGCTTTCTTT	CASSMGRDTEAFF
-	TRBJ1-4	-	TRBV2	TGTGCCAGCAGGCCCCGGGACACGGGATCGGAAAAACTGTTTTTT	CASRPRDTGSEKLFF
-	TRBJ1-3	-	TRBV6-1	TGTGCCAGCAGTGAATTTGGGGACACCATATATTTT	CASSEFGDTIYF
-	TRBJ2-3	TRBD1	TRBV25-1	TGTGCCAGCAGTGAAGCCGGGACAGGGGGCACAGATACGCAGTATTTT	CASSEAGTGGTDTQYF
once	TRBJ2-3	-	TRBV20-1	TGCAGTGCTTATTCTGGTGATACGCAGTATTTT	CSAYSGDTQYF
-	TRBJ1-5	-	TRBV5-1	TGCGCCAGCAGTCAGGGAGATGGCAATCAGCCCCAGCATTTT	CASSQGDGNQPQHF
-	TRBJ2-2	-	TRBV7-3	TGTGCCAGCAGCTTATCTTCCACCGGGGAGCTGTTTTTT	CASSLSSTGELFF
-	TRBJ2-2	TRBD2	TRBV7-2	TGTGCCAGCACCCCGACTAGCGGGGGGAACACCGGGGAGCTGTTTTTT	CASTPTSGGNTGELFF
-	TRBJ2-3	-	TRBV6-1	TGTGCCAGCAGTTTAGTAGATACGCAGTATTTT	CASSLVDTQYF
-	TRBJ2-3	TRBD2	TRBV5-4	TGTGCCAGCAGCTCTTTAGCGGGAGGGCCGATTACGCAGTATTTT	CASSSLAGGPITQYF
-	TRBJ2-7	-	TRBV7-2	TGTGCCAGCAGCTTAGGGGGACTGAAGCTCGAGCAGTACTTC	CASSLGGLKLEQYF
once	TRBJ1-4	-	TRBV6-1	TGTGCCAGCAGCCGGCACGTCCGGGATGAAAAACTGTTTTTT	CASSRHVRDEKLFF
-	TRBJ1-1	TRBD1	TRBV11-2	TGTGCCAGCAGCTTACAGGGGGACACTGAAGCTTTCTTT	CASSLQGDTEAFF
-	TRBJ1-1	-	TRBV2	TGTGCCAGCATGATTCCCCCCACTGAAGCTTTCTTT	CASMIPPTEAFF
-	TRBJ2-5	-	TRBV5-1	TGCGCCAGCAGCTTGGATGGGGGCCAAGAGACCCAGTACTTC	CASSLDGGQETQYF
-	TRBJ1-2	-	TRBV19	TGTGCCAGTAGGGAAAGTGTCCAGGGCTATGGCTACACCTTC	CASRESVQGYGYTF
few	TRBJ1-1	TRBD1	TRBV19	TGTGCCAGTAGTGACCAGGGGGTCACTGAAGCTTTCTTT	CASSDQGVTEAFF
few	TRBJ2-3	TRBD2	TRBV6-4	TGTGCCAGCAGTGCCTCTCCAGCGGGAGTGTCGTTAGATACGCAGTATTTT	CASSASPAGVSLDTQYF
once	TRBJ2-3	-	TRBV9	TGTGCCAGCAGCGTAGGTAGTAGCGTGGATACGCAGTATTTT	CASSVGSSVDTQYF
-	TRBJ1-3	-	TRBV5-4	TGTGCCAGCAGCTGGGGCTACCGGACAAGGGAATCTGGAAACACCATATATTTT	CASSWGYRTRESGNTIYF
-	TRBJ2-3	-	TRBV5-1	TGCGCCAGCAGCTTGGGGCAGGGGTTCTCAGATACGCAGTATTTT	CASSLGQGFSDTQYF
-	TRBJ2-1	TRBD1	TRBV11-3	TGTGCCAGCACCCCAGGGGGTGACAGGGGTAATGAGCAGTTCTTC	CASTPGGDRGNEQFF
-	TRBJ2-1	-	TRBV19	TGTGCCAGTAGTATTTCGGCCTACTCCTACAATGAGCAGTTCTTC	CASSISAYSYNEQFF
-	TRBJ1-1	-	TRBV11-2	TGTGCCAGCAGCCCGGGCCGGGTTGGAGCGTTAGGAGCTTTCTTT	CASSPGRVGALGAFF
-	TRBJ2-7	-	TRBV30	TGTGCCTGGAGTCAACTCCTTCTTAACGAGCAGTACTTC	CAWSQLLLNEQYF